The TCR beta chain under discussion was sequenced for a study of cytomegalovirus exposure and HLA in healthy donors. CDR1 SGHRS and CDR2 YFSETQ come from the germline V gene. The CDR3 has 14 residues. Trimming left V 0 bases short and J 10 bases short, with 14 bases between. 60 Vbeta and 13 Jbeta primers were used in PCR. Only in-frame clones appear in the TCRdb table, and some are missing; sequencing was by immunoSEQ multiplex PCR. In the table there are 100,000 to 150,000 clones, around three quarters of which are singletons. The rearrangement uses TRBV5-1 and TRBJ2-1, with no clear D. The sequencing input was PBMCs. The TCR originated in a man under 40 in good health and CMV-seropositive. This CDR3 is CASSLGNSLPEQFF. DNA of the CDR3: TGCGCCAGCAGCTTGGGTAACAGTTTACCGGAGCAGTTCTTC.